Detailed here is one T cell receptor beta chain. Cohort 3 recovery required two negative PCRs, clearance, or symptom resolution. The data originate from a study of blood T cell repertoires in COVID-19. As for the study in general: The origin of the acute and convalescent COVID-19 samples was the United States, Italy and Spain.

V was shortened by 4 bases and J by 5 bases, with 21 bases between the two germline ends. The germline V gene encodes CDR1 KGHSH and CDR2 LQKENI. The CDR3 has 17 amino acids. Original analysis: The authors estimated nucleated cell counts from reference gene primer amplification. Data came from immunoSEQ multiplex PCR; TCRdb stores just in-frame clones and leaves some out. V, J and clone size reflect that table, while D and trimming were determined from the DNA. Among around 240,000 clones, around 86% were seen once, and the ten largest hold roughly 2%. The specimen was PBMCs or T cells enriched from blood (not recorded which). The chain links TRBV18 to TRBJ1-5; D not resolved. This clonotype was sampled from a woman in her fifties or sixties who had recovered from COVID-19. CDR3 sequence: CASSLSVILGSDQPQHF. The CDR3 DNA reads as TGTGCCAGCTCACTTTCAGTTATACTCGGGTCCGATCAGCCCCAGCATTTT.